This passage covers 32 T cell receptor beta chains from one sample sequenced in a study of tumor-infiltrating lymphocytes in primary liver carcinoma. Synthesis of TCR beta cDNA was carried out from 450 to 500 ng total RNA with a constant-region primer. Libraries of TCR beta came from three nested multiplex PCR rounds with slightly modified ARM-PCR. It was with TRBV1-TRBV30 forward primers and a C-beta reverse primer that the first two PCR rounds were run, at roughly 11 cycles each. In TCRdb, the multiplex PCR reads were re-called with MiXCR into one record per CDR3 protein. Of fewer than 400,000 distinct CDR3 sequences listed, nearly 60% were seen once; the top ten hold 15% to 20%. For blood RNA, unsorted whole blood served as the source, and germline DNA was extracted too. Sequenced: peripheral blood. These TCRs come from a woman aged 25 to 45 with primary liver carcinoma and hepatitis B virus infection.

Remarks on this clonotype: A read error may be the cause here, since a much bigger clone is one base away. The chain recombines TRBV5-4 with TRBJ2-1; 8 bases line up with TRBD2. CDR1 and CDR2 from the germline V gene are SGHNT and YYREEE (reference sequence). The CDR3 covers 14 residues. Here the CDR3 reads CATQTGTSGNKQFF. CDR3 nucleotide sequence: TGTGCCACCCAGACCGGGACTAGTGGCAATAAGCAGTTCTTC.

The chain uses TRBV12-3 or TRBV12-4 and TRBJ2-1, with D hard to call. Trimming stripped 4 bases from V and 11 bases from J, with 9 bases between. The CDR3 contains 11 residues. CDR3 sequence (DNA): TGTGCCAGCAGTTATAGTAGTAAGCAGTTCTTC. Translation: CASSYSSKQFF.

The chain couples TRBV5-4 to TRBJ2-3, with D tentatively TRBD2 (5 bases). CDR1 is SGHNT and CDR2 is YYREEE in the germline V gene (reference sequence). V lost 4 bases and J 3 bases, leaving 12 bases between the germline ends. The CDR3 is 14 amino acids. CDR3 coding DNA: TGTGCCAGCAGCCTAGTGGGAGAGACAGATACGCAGTATTTT. It codes for CASSLVGETDTQYF.

This clonotype appeared many times. This chain connects TRBV11-2 to TRBJ2-3; maybe TRBD2 (5 bases). CDR1 is SGHAT and CDR2 is FQNNGV in the germline V gene. Trimming took off 4 bases at V and 6 bases at J, with 20 bases between the two ends. This CDR3 is built from 16 residues. CDR3 sequence: CASSSRTTERVDTQYF. The CDR3 DNA reads TGTGCCAGCAGCTCCAGGACCACCGAGAGGGTCGATACGCAGTATTTT.

This clonotype was detected ten times or more. The rearrangement links TRBV29-1 to TRBJ1-5, with TRBD1 as a possible D gene (5 bases). V dropped 6 bases and J dropped 1 base, with 7 bases sitting between them. The CDR3 contains 12 residues. Germline assignment: CDR1 SQVTM and CDR2 ANQGSEA. The DNA for the CDR3 is TGCAGCGTCCGGGACAGCAATCAGCCCCAGCATTTT. Translation: CSVRDSNQPQHF.

As concerns this clonotype: The junction departs from the called germline gene at one end, perhaps through a read error. The chain joins TRBV11-2 to TRBJ2-7, with a possible D match to TRBD2 (5 bases). The germline gives CDR1 SGHAT, CDR2 FQNNGV. The CDR3 spans 14 residues. The CDR3 sequence: CASSLNSWAGEQYF. The CDR3 region has the DNA TGTGCCAGCAGCTTAAACTCTTGGGCTGGGGAGCAGTATTTC.

This clonotype was seen a single time. V is TRBV5-5 and J is TRBJ1-5; maybe TRBD1 (6 bases). The CDR3 runs to 14 residues. Germline V CDR1 and CDR2: SGHKS, YYEKEE (reference sequence). V shed 10 bases and J shed 6 bases, with 20 bases lying between them. The CDR3 loop is CACHRGALPQPQHF. Written as DNA, the CDR3 is TGTGCCTGCCACCGGGGGGCCCTACCTCAGCCCCAGCATTTT. The full variable domain, completed using reference TRBV5-5 and TRBJ1-5, is DAGVTQSPTHLIKTRGQQVTLRCSPISGHKSVSWYQQVLGQGPQFIFQYYEKEERGRGNFPDRFSARQFPNYSSELNVNALLLGDSALYLCACHRGALPQPQHFGDGTRLSIL.

This clonotype occurred once. It may be a read error: a sequence one base away is much more abundant. The chain carries TRBV29-1 and TRBJ1-1; D gene uncertain. This CDR3 has 14 residues. Germline values: CDR1 SQVTM, CDR2 ANQGSEA. Trimming removed 7 bases from V and 9 bases from J, with 24 bases in between. The CDR3 reads CSAAHTDVRGQAFF. In DNA form, the CDR3 reads TGCAGCGCCGCCCACACGGACGTACGAGGCCAAGCTTTCTTT.

The count of this clonotype is one. The CDR3 end shows no conserved phenylalanine or tryptophan, and so a read error is likely. The DNA is omitted, as the CDR3 cannot be located on it reliably, and the CDR3 follows TCRdb's listing. The V gene is TRBV29-1, the J gene TRBJ1-2. Germline V lookup: CDR1 SQVTM, CDR2 ANQGSEA. The CDR3 length is 13 residues, termini included. CDR3 residues: CSVPGPSSYGYTL.

Concerning this clonotype: One junction end does not reproduce the germline sequence, and a read error may be involved. The V and J genes are TRBV11-2 and TRBJ2-5; D is undetermined. The CDR3 spans 12 residues. Germline assignment: CDR1 SGHAT and CDR2 FQNNGV. The CDR3 DNA reads TGTGCCAGCGGCTTAGGAGTGGAGACCCAGTACTTC. Translated: CASGLGVETQYF.

DNA for the CDR3: TGTGCCTGGGGCTCCGGGACAGGGCATCAGCCCCAGCATTTT. Translated, it gives CAWGSGTGHQPQHF. The rearrangement joins TRBV30 to TRBJ1-5; the match to TRBD1 covers 9 bases. This CDR3 region has 14 residues. Germline-derived CDR1 and CDR2 are GTSNPN and SVGIG (reference sequence). The J segment lost 5 bases and the V segment lost 5 bases, leaving 7 bases of the junction unmatched.

This clonotype was observed a few times. The chain is built from TRBV14 and TRBJ2-3, with 9 nucleotides matching TRBD2. The length of the CDR3 is 18 residues. The junction had 10 bases not matched to a gene; V was cut back by 1 base and J by 2 bases. Germline V lookup: CDR1 SGHDN, CDR2 FVKESK. CDR3 region: CASSQGLSAGGYTDTQYF. CDR3 bases: TGTGCCAGCAGCCAAGGACTGAGCGCGGGAGGGTACACAGATACGCAGTATTTT.

This rearrangement joins TRBV29-1 to TRBJ1-2; D remains unclear. V was clipped by 4 bases and J by 0 bases, with 27 bases between them. Germline V gene data show CDR1 as SQVTM and CDR2 as ANQGSEA. The CDR3 is 19 amino acids. CDR3 sequence: CSVVPFPGQKVLANYGYTF. The DNA of the CDR3 is TGCAGCGTTGTCCCATTTCCAGGCCAGAAAGTCTTAGCTAACTATGGCTACACCTTC. Variable domain in full (rest from reference TRBV29-1 and TRBJ1-2): SAVISQKPSRDICQRGTSLTIQCQVDSQVTMMFWYRQQPGQSLTLIATANQGSEATYESGFVIDKFPISRPNLTFSTLTVSNMSPEDSSIYLCSVVPFPGQKVLANYGYTFGSGTRLTVV.

In nucleotides, the CDR3 is TGCAGCGTTGGAGAAGGGGGGCCGCACAATGAGCAGTTCTTC. Protein: CSVGEGGPHNEQFF. This rearrangement joins TRBV29-1 to TRBJ2-1; D possibly uses TRBD1 or TRBD2 (6 bases each). The CDR3 consists of 14 residues. CDR1 is SQVTM and CDR2 is ANQGSEA in the germline V gene. Trimming left V 4 bases short and J 5 bases short, with 15 bases between.

This clonotype occurred many times. The gene calls are TRBV29-1 and TRBJ2-3; D unclear. The CDR3 spans 11 residues. Trimming took off 7 bases at V and 3 bases at J, with 8 bases between the two ends. The germline CDR1 and CDR2 sequences are SQVTM and ANQGSEA. CDR3: CSARWTDTQYF. The CDR3 coding sequence is TGCAGCGCCCGTTGGACAGATACGCAGTATTTT.

Notes on this clonotype: Here the CDR3 omits its conserved ending phenylalanine or tryptophan, so a read error is the likely source. This chain uses TRBV7-8 with TRBJ2-1; 9 bases are a match to TRBD2. Germline V lookup: CDR1 SGHVS, CDR2 FQNEAQ. This CDR3 has 17 residues. With V trimmed by 5 bases and J by 6 bases, 14 bases remained unmatched. Here the CDR3 reads CASSPNAGGPQGNEQFL. The CDR3 nucleotides read TGTGCCAGCAGCCCCAATGCGGGAGGGCCCCAGGGCAATGAGCAGTTCTTG.

Concerning this clonotype: The conserved phenylalanine or tryptophan normally closing the CDR3 is absent here, so this likely arose from a read error. The chain carries TRBV4-1 and TRBJ2-2; no firm D call. Germline CDR1 is MGHRA and CDR2 is YSYEKL. The CDR3 runs 18 residues. V was trimmed by 0 bases and J by 6 bases, leaving 20 bases between them. CDR3 sequence: CASSQDRGIQQDPGELFL. The CDR3 DNA is TGCGCCAGCAGCCAAGATCGTGGCATTCAGCAGGATCCCGGGGAGCTGTTTCTT.

This chain connects TRBV6-2 or TRBV6-3 to TRBJ1-1; TRBD1 matches 7 bases. The CDR3 runs 16 residues. Germline CDR1 is MNHEY and CDR2 is SVGEGT. The J segment lost 5 bases and the V segment lost 7 bases, leaving 16 bases of the junction unmatched. CDR3 loop: CASTEWGARGITEAFF. The CDR3 DNA sequence: TGTGCCAGCACTGAATGGGGGGCCAGGGGGATAACTGAAGCTTTCTTT.

There are many counts of this clonotype. This sequence joins TRBV11-2 and TRBJ2-2; D gene uncertain. V was trimmed by 1 base and J by 3 bases, leaving 9 bases between them. The CDR3 runs to 15 residues. Germline CDR1 SGHAT, CDR2 FQNNGV. In nucleotides, the CDR3 is TGTGCCAGCAGCTTAGGCATCGGGTACACCGGGGAGCTGTTTTTT. Translation: CASSLGIGYTGELFF.

As regards this clonotype: Mismatch with germline at one junction end may stem from a read error. V is TRBV11-2 and J is TRBJ2-3; D may be TRBD2 (6 bases). CDR1 is SGHAT, CDR2 FQNNGV, per germline. The CDR3 runs 14 residues. This CDR3 reads CAGSSPQGGNTPYF. Here the CDR3 DNA reads TGTGCCGGCAGCTCTCCTCAGGGAGGAAATACGCCGTATTTT. The full variable domain, with the rest looked up from reference TRBV11-2 and TRBJ2-3, is EAGVAQSPRYKIIEKRQSVAFWCNPISGHATLYWYQQILGQGPKLLIQFQNNGVVDDSQLPKDRFSAERLKGVDSTLKIQPAKLEDSAVYLCAGSSPQGGNTPYFGPGTRLTVL.

Comments on this clonotype: This could be a read error, since a much larger clone is one nucleotide away. The chain combines TRBV6-5 with TRBJ1-1, with a possible D match to TRBD1 (6 bases). Germline assignment: CDR1 MNHEY and CDR2 SVGAGI. CDR3 length: 15 residues. The chain's CDR3 is CANSYAGGSITEAFF. The CDR3 DNA sequence: TGTGCCAACAGTTACGCCGGGGGCTCGATCACTGAAGCTTTCTTT.

Comment on this clonotype: At one end the junction does not follow the germline gene, possibly because of a read error. The V and J genes are TRBV6-2 or TRBV6-3 and TRBJ1-5; unclear D gene. CDR1 MNHEY and CDR2 SVGEGT come from the germline V gene. CDR3 length: 16 amino acids. Here the CDR3 DNA reads TGTGCTAGCACCAAAGCTCAGGATGGAAGCAATCAGCCCCAGCATTTT. This sequence encodes CASTKAQDGSNQPQHF.

Ten or more counts support this clonotype. This sequence joins TRBV12-5 and TRBJ2-7, with D tentatively TRBD1 or TRBD2 (5 bases each). CDR1 is LGHNT, CDR2 FRNRAP, per germline. V lost 8 bases and J lost 2, with 13 bases in between. CDR3 length: 13 amino acids. CDR3 sequence: CASSWDGTYEQYF. The CDR3 bases are TGTGCTAGTAGCTGGGACGGCACCTACGAGCAGTACTTC. Supplemented by reference TRBV12-5 and TRBJ2-7, the full variable domain reads DARVTQTPRHKVTEMGQEVTMRCQPILGHNTVFWYRQTMMQGLELLAYFRNRAPLDDSGMPKDRFSAEMPDATLATLKIQPSEPRDSAVYFCASSWDGTYEQYFGPGTRLTVT.

This clonotype appeared many times. The chain combines TRBV29-1 with TRBJ1-1, with D unclear. Trimming took off 6 bases at V and 0 bases at J, with 8 bases between the two ends. Looked up from germline, CDR1 is SQVTM and CDR2 is ANQGSEA. CDR3 length: 12 residues. The CDR3 DNA sequence: TGCAGCGTGGCCTATATGAACACTGAAGCTTTCTTT. Amino acids: CSVAYMNTEAFF.

The rearrangement joins TRBV29-1 to TRBJ2-1, with D tentatively TRBD2 (6 bases). Germline V CDR1 and CDR2: SQVTM, ANQGSEA. V gave up 3 bases and J gave up 6 bases, with 24 bases separating them. The CDR3 contains 17 residues. The CDR3 DNA reads as TGCAGCGTTGATATATGGGCTAACGGGAGCCACTCCAATGAGCAGTTCTTC. It codes for CSVDIWANGSHSNEQFF.

There are many counts of this clonotype. This chain joins TRBV12-5 and TRBJ2-3, with 10 bases aligning to TRBD2. Trimming at V came to 7 bases and at J to 3 bases, leaving 10 bases not matched to a gene. CDR3 length equals 16 residues. Germline V gene data show CDR1 as LGHNT and CDR2 as FRNRAP. The CDR3 coding sequence is TGTGCTAGTGCTTTAGCGGGAGGAGGGCGGACAGATACGCAGTATTTT. This codes for CASALAGGGRTDTQYF. Full variable domain (missing parts from reference TRBV12-5 and TRBJ2-3): DARVTQTPRHKVTEMGQEVTMRCQPILGHNTVFWYRQTMMQGLELLAYFRNRAPLDDSGMPKDRFSAEMPDATLATLKIQPSEPRDSAVYFCASALAGGGRTDTQYFGPGTRLTVL.

The chain combines TRBV10-1 with TRBJ2-3, with 8 nucleotides matching TRBD2. The V gene's germline CDR1 is WNHNN and CDR2 SYGVQD (reference sequence). This CDR3 is 16 amino acids long. Unmatched junction bases numbered 10, after V lost 7 bases and J lost 1 base. The CDR3: CASIPAGTSGTDTQYF. CDR3 coding DNA: TGCGCCAGCATCCCAGCCGGGACTAGTGGCACAGATACGCAGTATTTT.

Worth noting for this clonotype: Germline and junction disagree at one end, which may indicate a read error. The chain has TRBV11-2 and TRBJ2-7; tentatively, D is TRBD1 or TRBD2 (5 bases each). CDR3 size: 14 residues. Germline CDR1 and CDR2: SGHAT and FQNNGV. CDR3 DNA sequence: TGTCCCAGCAGCTTTCGGGACGGTTCCTACGAGCAGTACTTC. Encoded protein: CPSSFRDGSYEQYF.

Of note for this clonotype: The junction does not match germline at one end; this may be a read error. The V call is TRBV5-4, the J call TRBJ1-1, with D uncertain. Germline V lookup: CDR1 SGHNT, CDR2 YYREEE (reference sequence). The CDR3 runs 13 residues. Written as DNA, the CDR3 is TGTACCAGCAGCTTGGTGCCGAACATTGAAGCTTTCTTT. This encodes CTSSLVPNIEAFF.

This clonotype appeared a single time. The junction departs from the called germline gene at one end, perhaps through a read error. V is TRBV6-5 and J is TRBJ1-5, with TRBD1 identical over 10 bases. CDR1 is MNHEY, CDR2 SVGAGI, per germline. CDR3 length equals 15 residues. This CDR3 is CASSWDRGGNQPQHF. The CDR3 DNA sequence: TGTGCCAGCAGTTGGGACAGGGGAGGGAACCAGCCCCAACATTTT.

About this clonotype itself: The junction and the germline gene differ at one end; a read error may be behind it. CDR3 amino acids: CTSSKTGETQYF. CDR3 nucleotides: TGTACCAGCAGCAAAACGGGGGAGACCCAGTACTTC. This chain connects TRBV7-9 to TRBJ2-5; TRBD2 might be the D (5 bases). The CDR3 has 12 residues. CDR1 and CDR2 (germline): SEHNR, FQNEAQ (reference sequence).

Note on this clonotype: One junction end disagrees with the germline gene, perhaps due to a read error. This chain joins TRBV6-5 and TRBJ1-2; D not resolved. The V gene's germline CDR1 is MNHEY and CDR2 SVGAGI. The CDR3 is 13 residues long. This CDR3 is CASSSLPAYSYTF. The DNA of the CDR3 is TGTGCCAGCAGTTCCCTTCCAGCCTATAGCTACACCTTC.